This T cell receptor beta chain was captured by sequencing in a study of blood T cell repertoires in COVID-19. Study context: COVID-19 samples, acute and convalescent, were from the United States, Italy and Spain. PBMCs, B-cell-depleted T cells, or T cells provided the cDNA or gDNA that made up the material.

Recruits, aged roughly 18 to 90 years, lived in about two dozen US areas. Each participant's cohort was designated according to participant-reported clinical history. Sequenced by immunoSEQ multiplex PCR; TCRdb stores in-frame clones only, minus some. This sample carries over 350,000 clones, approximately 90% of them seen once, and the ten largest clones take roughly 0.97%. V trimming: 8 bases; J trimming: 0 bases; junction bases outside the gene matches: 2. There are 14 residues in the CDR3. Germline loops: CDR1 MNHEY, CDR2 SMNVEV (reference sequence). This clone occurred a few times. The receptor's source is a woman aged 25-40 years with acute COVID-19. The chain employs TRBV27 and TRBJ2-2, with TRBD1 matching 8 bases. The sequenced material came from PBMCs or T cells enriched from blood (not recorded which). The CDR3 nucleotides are TGTGCCAGCGCACAGGGGGCGAACACCGGGGAGCTGTTTTTT. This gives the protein CASAQGANTGELFF.